The present T cell receptor beta chain was sequenced within a study of blood T cell repertoires in COVID-19. Across the whole study: T cells, B-cell-depleted T cells, or PBMCs supplied cDNA or gDNA.

This clone was seen once. The CDR3 is made up of 14 amino acids. Germline CDR1 is LNHDA and CDR2 is SQIVND (reference sequence). V shed 5 bases and J 7 bases; nucleotides not matched to a gene: 6. As processed by the authors: Reference gene primer amplification yielded estimated nucleated cell counts. Assay used: immunoSEQ multiplex PCR; TCRdb lists only in-frame clones, some missing. V and J calls plus clone size are reproduced from that table; the DNA served to infer D and trimming. The repertoire holds about 93,000 clones, with roughly nine tenths as singletons. Material for sequencing was peripheral blood. This chain links TRBV19 with TRBJ1-4, with 8 bases identical to TRBD1. The clonotype comes from a human donor with active COVID-19. The donor label of this sample is uncertain. The CDR3 loop is CASSPGQGSEKLFF. CDR3 DNA: TGTGCCAGTAGTCCCGGACAGGGTAGTGAAAAACTGTTTTTT.